This T cell receptor beta chain originates from a study of sequential checkpoint blockade in melanoma. Study at large: Randomization was 1:1 between first-line nivolumab→ipilimumab and ipilimumab→nivolumab.

This clone was picked up one time. This CDR3 is built from 14 residues. V lost 2 bases, J lost 6 bases, and 10 bases lay in between. CDR1 is SGHVS and CDR2 is FNYEAQ in the germline V gene. Indicated treatment: randomized to nivolumab then ipilimumab (arm A) or the reverse (arm B). Live CD3+CD8+ CD19− CD56− cells were sorted from PBMCs. TCRdb's copy holds only in-frame clones and misses some; the assay was immunoSEQ multiplex PCR. The data contain approximately 5,000 clones, about 70% of them seen just once; the ten biggest clones take up about 30%. This sequence joins TRBV7-6 and TRBJ2-2; tentative D call: TRBD2 (5 bases). The sequenced sample was CD8+ T cells sorted from blood (inferred from file names), obtained from a patient given nivolumab and ipilimumab in sequence. This sequence was found in a human donor with melanoma. In DNA, the CDR3 is TGTGCCAGCAGCTTATATCCCGGGGCCGGGGAGCTGTTTTTT. Its protein product is CASSLYPGAGELFF.